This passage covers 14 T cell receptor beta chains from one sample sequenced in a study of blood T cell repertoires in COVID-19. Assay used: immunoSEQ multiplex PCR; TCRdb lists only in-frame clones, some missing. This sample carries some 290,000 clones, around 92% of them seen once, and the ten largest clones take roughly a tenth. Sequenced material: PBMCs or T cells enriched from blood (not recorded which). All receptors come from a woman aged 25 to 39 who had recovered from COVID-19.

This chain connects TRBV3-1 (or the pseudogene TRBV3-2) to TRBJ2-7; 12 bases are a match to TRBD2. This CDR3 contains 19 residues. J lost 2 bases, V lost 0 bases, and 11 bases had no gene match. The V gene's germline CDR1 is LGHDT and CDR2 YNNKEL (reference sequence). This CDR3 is CASSQEKLAGGVGTYEQYF. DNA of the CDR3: TGTGCCAGCAGCCAAGAAAAACTAGCGGGAGGAGTCGGTACCTACGAGCAGTACTTC.

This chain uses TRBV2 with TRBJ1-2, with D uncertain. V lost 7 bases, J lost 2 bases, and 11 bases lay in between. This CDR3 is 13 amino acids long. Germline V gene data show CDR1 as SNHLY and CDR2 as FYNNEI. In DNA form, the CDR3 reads TGTGCCAGCAAGAAAGACACAAACTATGGCTACACCTTC. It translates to CASKKDTNYGYTF.

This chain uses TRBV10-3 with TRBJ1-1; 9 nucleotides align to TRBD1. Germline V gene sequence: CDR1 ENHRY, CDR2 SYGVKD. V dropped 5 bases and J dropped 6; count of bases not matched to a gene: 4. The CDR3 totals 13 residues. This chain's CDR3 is CAISNGQGSEAFF. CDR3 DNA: TGTGCCATCAGTAACGGACAGGGGTCTGAAGCTTTCTTT.

DNA for the CDR3: TGCAGCGTTGAATGGGCTAGCGGGATGAGGGGCACTAGCACAGATACGCAGTATTTT. The encoded protein is CSVEWASGMRGTSTDTQYF. This rearrangement joins TRBV29-1 to TRBJ2-3, with 9 bases identical to TRBD2. Germline V lookup: CDR1 SQVTM, CDR2 ANQGSEA. This CDR3 is built from 19 residues. With 2 bases clipped from V and 0 bases from J, the junction kept 15 bases outside the gene matches.

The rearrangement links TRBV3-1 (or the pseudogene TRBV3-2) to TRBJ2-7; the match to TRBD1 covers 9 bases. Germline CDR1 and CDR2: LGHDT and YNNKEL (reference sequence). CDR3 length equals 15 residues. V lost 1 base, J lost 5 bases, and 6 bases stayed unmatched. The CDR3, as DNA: TGTGCCAGCAGCCAAGGATCGGGACAGGGAAACGAGCAGTACTTC. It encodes CASSQGSGQGNEQYF.

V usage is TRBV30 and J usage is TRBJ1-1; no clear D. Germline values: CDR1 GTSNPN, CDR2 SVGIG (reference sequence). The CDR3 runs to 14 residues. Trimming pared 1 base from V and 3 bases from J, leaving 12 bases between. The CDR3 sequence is CAWSGEESYTEAFF. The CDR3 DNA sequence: TGTGCCTGGAGTGGGGAGGAGTCGTACACTGAAGCTTTCTTT. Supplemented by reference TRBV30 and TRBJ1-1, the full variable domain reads SQTIHQWPATLVQPVGSPLSLECTVEGTSNPNLYWYRQAAGRGLQLLFYSVGIGQISSEVPQNLSASRPQDRQFILSSKKLLLSDSGFYLCAWSGEESYTEAFFGQGTRLTVV.

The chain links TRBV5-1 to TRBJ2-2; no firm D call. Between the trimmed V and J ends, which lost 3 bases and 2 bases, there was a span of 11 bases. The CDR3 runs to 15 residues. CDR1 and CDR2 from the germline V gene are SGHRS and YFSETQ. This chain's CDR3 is CASSSGNHNTGELFF. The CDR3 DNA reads TGCGCCAGCAGCTCGGGTAACCATAACACCGGGGAGCTGTTTTTT.

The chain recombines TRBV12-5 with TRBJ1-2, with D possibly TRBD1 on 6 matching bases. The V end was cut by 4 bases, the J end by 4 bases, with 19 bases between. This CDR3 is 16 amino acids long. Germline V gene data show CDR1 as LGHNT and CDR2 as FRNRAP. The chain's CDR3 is CASGSSLDRLLYGYTF. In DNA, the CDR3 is TGTGCTAGTGGTTCCAGCCTGGACAGACTACTCTATGGCTACACCTTC.

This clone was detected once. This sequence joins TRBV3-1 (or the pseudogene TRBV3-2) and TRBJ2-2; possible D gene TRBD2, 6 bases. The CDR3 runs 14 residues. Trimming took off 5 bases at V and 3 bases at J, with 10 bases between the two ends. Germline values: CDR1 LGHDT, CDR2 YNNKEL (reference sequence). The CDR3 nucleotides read TGTGCCAGCAGCGACCGGGAGTACACCGGGGAGCTGTTTTTT. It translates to CASSDREYTGELFF.

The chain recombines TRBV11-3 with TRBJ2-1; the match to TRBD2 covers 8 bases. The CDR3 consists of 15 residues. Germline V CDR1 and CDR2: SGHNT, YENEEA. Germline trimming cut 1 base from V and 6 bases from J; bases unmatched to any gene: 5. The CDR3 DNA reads TGTGCCAGCAGCTTAGGGATGACTAGCGCCAATGAGCAGTTCTTC. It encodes CASSLGMTSANEQFF.

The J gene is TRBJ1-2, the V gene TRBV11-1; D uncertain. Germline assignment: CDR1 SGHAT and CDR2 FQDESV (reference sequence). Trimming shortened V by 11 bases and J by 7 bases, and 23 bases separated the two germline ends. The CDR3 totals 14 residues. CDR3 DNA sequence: TGTGCCTCCTCGGGGAGAACCAGGTCCGGTGGCTACACCTTC. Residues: CASSGRTRSGGYTF.

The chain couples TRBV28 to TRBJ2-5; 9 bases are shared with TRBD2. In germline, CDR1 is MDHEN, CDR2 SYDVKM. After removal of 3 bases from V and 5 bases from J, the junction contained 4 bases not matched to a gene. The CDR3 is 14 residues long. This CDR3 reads CASSLREGQETQYF. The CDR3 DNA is TGTGCCAGCAGTTTGCGGGAGGGTCAGGAGACCCAGTACTTC.

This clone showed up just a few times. CDR3 region: CASSLRTSGRIGNIQYF. Here the CDR3 DNA reads TGTGCCAGTAGTTTGAGGACTAGCGGGAGGATCGGAAACATTCAGTACTTC. The chain is built from TRBV19 and TRBJ2-4; 14 bases fit TRBD2. The CDR3 has 17 residues. Germline loops: CDR1 LNHDA, CDR2 SQIVND (reference sequence). J lost 6 bases, V lost 5 bases, and 9 bases had no gene match.

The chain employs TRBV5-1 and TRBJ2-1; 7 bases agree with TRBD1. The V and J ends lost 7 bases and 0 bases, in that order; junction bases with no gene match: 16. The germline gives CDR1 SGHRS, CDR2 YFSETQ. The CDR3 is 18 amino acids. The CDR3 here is CASPEGLGGRSSYNEQFF. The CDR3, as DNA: TGCGCCAGCCCCGAAGGGTTAGGGGGCCGAAGCTCCTACAATGAGCAGTTCTTC.